One sample yielded the 21 T cell receptor beta chains listed below, sequenced in a study of T cell repertoires in cytomegalovirus infection (dated by TCRdb to between 2018 and 2021). The instrument was an Illumina HiSeq 1500. TCRdb trimmed public reads at Q25 via fastp, called clones via MiXCR and kept in-frame beta chains. Entries that share a CDR3 protein sequence are merged under the most common genes and DNA. In this sample the table shows approximately 260,000 distinct CDR3 sequences, around 20% of which occur a single time. The ten largest clonotypes hold approximately 19% of the sample. The treatment or condition label, read with the paper, signifies: in vitro stimulation with specific CMV peptide epitopes to enrich CMV-specific T cells. Their target antigens are unknown. Sequenced here: cultured PBMCs, sampled from culture after CMV antigen stimulation. All receptors derive from a human donor in good health (CMV status not recorded). Some clones in this sample may be carry-over from other donors' samples.

The gene calls are TRBV6-5 and TRBJ1-6, with TRBD1 matching over 9 bases. The CDR3 covers 16 residues. The germline CDR1 and CDR2 sequences are MNHEY and SVGAGI. Unmatched junction bases numbered 5, after V lost 2 bases and J lost 6 bases. The chain's CDR3 is CASSYAWTGVNSPLHF. CDR3 nucleotides: TGTGCCAGCAGTTACGCTTGGACAGGGGTTAATTCACCCCTCCACTTT.

This sequence joins TRBV7-8 and TRBJ1-5, with D perhaps TRBD1 (5 bases). The V gene lost 1 base and the J gene lost 1 base, with 11 bases spanning the gap. This CDR3 comprises 16 residues. CDR1 is SGHVS and CDR2 is FQNEAQ in the germline V gene. In DNA, the CDR3 is TGTGCCAGCAGCTTAGGAGACAAGGGGAGCAATCAGCCCCAGCATTTT. Residues: CASSLGDKGSNQPQHF.

In its sample, this clonotype was seen a few times. The chain joins TRBV19 to TRBJ1-1; D remains ambiguous. This CDR3 is 14 amino acids long. The germline V gene encodes CDR1 LNHDA and CDR2 SQIVND (reference sequence). The V end lost 3 bases, the J end lost 6 bases, and 14 bases lay between the germline ends. The CDR3 sequence: CASSISGYNPEAFF. As DNA, the CDR3 is TGTGCCAGTAGTATCTCAGGTTACAACCCTGAAGCTTTCTTT.

V gene TRBV7-3 combines with J gene TRBJ2-6, with 10 bases fitting TRBD1. V was pared by 5 bases and J by 2 bases, with 9 bases of the junction left unmatched. The CDR3 totals 18 residues. Germline CDR1 is SGHTA and CDR2 is FQGTGA. DNA for the CDR3: TGTGCCAGCAGCCCCCGGGACAGGGGATTTCCTGGGGCCAACGTCCTGACTTTC. This sequence encodes CASSPRDRGFPGANVLTF.

The chain couples TRBV6-1 to TRBJ2-3; D is undetermined. Looked up from germline, CDR1 is MNHNS and CDR2 is SASEGT. This CDR3 comprises 13 residues. V was clipped by 7 bases and J by 6 bases, with 14 bases between them. CDR3 nucleotide sequence: TGTGCCAGCACAGAGGAGAGTTTGGATACGCAGTATTTT. Translating it yields CASTEESLDTQYF.

Details on this clonotype: Relative to the germline gene, one junction end is altered; a read error may explain this. CDR3 residues: CASSQGRGEGYEQYF. The CDR3, as DNA: TGTGCCAGCAGCCAAGGTCGAGGGGAGGGCTACGAGCAGTACTTC. J is TRBJ2-7 and V is TRBV4-1, with TRBD2 matching over 7 bases. The germline CDR1 and CDR2 sequences are MGHRA and YSYEKL. The CDR3 is made up of 15 amino acids.

This clonotype was counted only a few times. The chain employs TRBV12-3 or TRBV12-4 and TRBJ2-1; 7 bases are a match to TRBD2. The CDR3 runs 14 residues. V was clipped by 3 bases and J by 9 bases; unmatched bases: 8. CDR3 region: CASSFSAGRGEQFF. DNA of the CDR3: TGTGCCAGCAGTTTTTCAGCGGGAAGGGGTGAGCAGTTCTTC.

The chain employs TRBV4-1 and TRBJ2-1; 9 positions match TRBD1. J gave up 1 base and V 0 bases, and 7 bases lay outside the gene matches. Germline CDR1 reads MGHRA; CDR2 reads YSYEKL. This CDR3 has 18 residues. DNA of the CDR3: TGCGCCAGCAGCCAAGACTACAGGGGGCCGATGTCCTACAATGAGCAGTTCTTC. Its protein product is CASSQDYRGPMSYNEQFF.

As for this clonotype: A junction end diverges from the germline sequence, so it may reflect a read error. The chain is built from TRBV5-4 and TRBJ2-3; possibly TRBD1 for D (5 bases). CDR1 is SGHNT and CDR2 is YYREEE in the germline V gene (reference sequence). The CDR3 is made up of 13 amino acids. The CDR3 loop reads CANSTGHTDTQYF. DNA for the CDR3: TGTGCCAACAGCACCGGACACACAGATACGCAGTATTTT.

The sample holds a few counts of this clonotype. The CDR3 DNA sequence: TGTGCCAGCAGCCCGGGCCCAGTCCAAGAGACCCAGTACTTC. Protein: CASSPGPVQETQYF. The V call is TRBV13, the J call TRBJ2-5; D is unclear. The CDR3 has 14 residues. V was trimmed by 5 bases and J by 1 base, leaving 11 bases between them. CDR1 and CDR2 (germline): PRHDT, FYEKMQ (reference sequence).

This clonotype has a count of ten or more. The chain links TRBV12-3 or TRBV12-4 to TRBJ1-1; 8 positions match TRBD1. Trimming removed 7 bases from V and 5 bases from J; junction bases left unmatched: 18. The CDR3 covers 17 residues. The CDR3 sequence is CASNLGQGSFLDTEAFF. DNA of the CDR3: TGTGCCAGCAACCTAGGACAGGGTTCCTTTTTGGATACTGAAGCTTTCTTT.

At least ten counts were recorded for this clonotype. The J gene is TRBJ2-7, the V gene TRBV6-2 or TRBV6-3, with TRBD1 as a possible D gene (6 bases). The germline gives CDR1 MNHEY, CDR2 SVGEGT. The CDR3 is 15 amino acids. Trimming took off 6 bases at V and 1 base at J, with 16 bases between the two ends. CDR3: CASRSAGTSSYEQYV. For the CDR3, the DNA is TGTGCCAGCAGAAGCGCCGGGACAAGTTCCTACGAGCAGTACGTC.

The rearrangement joins TRBV18 to TRBJ1-1, with D unclear. V was cut by 1 base and J by 2 bases, with 8 bases left in between. Germline assignment: CDR1 KGHSH and CDR2 LQKENI. This CDR3 spans 14 amino acids. The CDR3 DNA is TGTGCCAGCTCACCACGGACGACTAACACTGAAGCTTTCTTT. Protein sequence: CASSPRTTNTEAFF. Together with reference TRBV18 and TRBJ1-1, the CDR3 gives the full variable domain: NAGVMQNPRHLVRRRGQEARLRCSPMKGHSHVYWYRQLPEEGLKFMVYLQKENIIDESGMPKERFSAEFPKEGPSILRIQQVVRGDSAAYFCASSPRTTNTEAFFGQGTRLTVV.

This clonotype was picked up many times. The chain links TRBV7-2 to TRBJ2-2, with D perhaps TRBD1 (6 bases). Germline V gene lookup returns CDR1 SGHTA and CDR2 FQGNSA. Trimming removed 3 bases at V and 5 bases at J, with 13 bases between. This CDR3 region has 15 residues. CDR3 sequence: CASSFRPRGTGELFF. The CDR3 DNA follows: TGTGCCAGCAGCTTCAGGCCGAGGGGGACCGGGGAGCTGTTTTTT. Based on the CDR3 plus reference TRBV7-2 and TRBJ2-2, the full variable domain is GAGVSQSPSNKVTEKGKDVELRCDPISGHTALYWYRQSLGQGLEFLIYFQGNSAPDKSGLPSDRFSAERTGGSVSTLTIQRTQQEDSAVYLCASSFRPRGTGELFFGEGSRLTVL.

This clonotype was counted many times. The chain is built from TRBV7-9 and TRBJ2-7; D gene uncertain. The ends were cut back, 2 bases at V and 3 bases at J, with 14 bases in the middle. This CDR3 is built from 15 residues. CDR1 SEHNR and CDR2 FQNEAQ come from the germline V gene (reference sequence). In DNA, the CDR3 is TGTGCCAGCAGCTTAAGTCGTCAAAACGGCTACGAGCAGTACTTC. Translated: CASSLSRQNGYEQYF.

This clonotype was seen repeatedly, ten times or more. This chain uses TRBV7-2 with TRBJ2-5, with D possibly matching TRBD2 (6 bases). The V end lost 3 bases, the J end lost 4 bases, and 12 bases lay between the germline ends. The CDR3 has 14 amino acids. Per germline, CDR1 SGHTA and CDR2 FQGNSA. The CDR3 loop is CASSFRLGGETQYF. In DNA, the CDR3 is TGTGCCAGCAGCTTTAGACTAGGTGGAGAGACCCAGTACTTC.

As regards this clonotype: A read error may explain this, as a much larger clone is one base away. V and J are TRBV12-3 or TRBV12-4 and TRBJ1-1, with D possibly matching TRBD1 (6 bases). The CDR3 totals 13 residues. The CDR3 loop reads CASRQGGNTEALF. The CDR3 nucleotides read TGTGCCAGCAGACAGGGTGGAAACACTGAAGCTTTATTT.

This clonotype has just a few counts. The rearrangement links TRBV29-1 to TRBJ2-4; D may be TRBD1 or TRBD2 (5 bases each). The length of the CDR3 is 17 residues. V lost 5 bases and J 0 bases, leaving 20 bases between the germline ends. The V gene's germline CDR1 is SQVTM and CDR2 ANQGSEA. CDR3 coding DNA: TGCAGCGTTCGAATCGGGACGGTGAGCTTAGCCAAAAACATTCAGTACTTC. Its protein product is CSVRIGTVSLAKNIQYF.

This clonotype was recorded a few times. J is TRBJ1-2 and V is TRBV12-3 or TRBV12-4, with D unclear. Deletions cut 3 bases from V and 5 bases from J, with 10 bases between. This CDR3 region has 13 residues. Written as DNA, the CDR3 is TGTGCCAGCAGTTTTGTGGCCCAATATGGCTACACCTTC. Translating gives CASSFVAQYGYTF.

This clonotype came up many times. The chain carries TRBV3-1 and TRBJ2-1; TRBD2 matches at 9 bases. This CDR3 is 17 amino acids long. V dropped 3 bases and J dropped 8; count of bases not matched to a gene: 14. CDR1 is LGHDT and CDR2 is YNNKEL in the germline V gene (reference sequence). CDR3: CASSHPTSGGVKHEQFF. The CDR3 coding sequence is TGTGCCAGCAGCCACCCGACTAGCGGAGGGGTAAAGCATGAGCAGTTCTTC.

There are many counts of this clonotype. The V call is TRBV9, the J call TRBJ2-5; 8 positions agree with TRBD2. In germline, CDR1 is SGDLS, CDR2 YYNGEE. CDR3 length: 16 amino acids. V lost 4 bases to trimming and J lost 3 bases; unmatched junction nucleotides: 11. CDR3 sequence (DNA): TGTGCCAGCAGCTCACGAAGCGGGAGATTAGAAGAGACCCAGTACTTC. It codes for CASSSRSGRLEETQYF.